The next 30 T cell receptor beta chains were all read from a single sample in a study of T cell clones after liver transplantation. Repertoires were generated with immunoSEQ multiplex PCR, while TCRdb's copy carries only in-frame clones and drops some. The sample lists just over 9,000 clones, roughly 79% occurring once. Material: CD8+ T cells from blood, obtained before liver transplant. The receptors stem from a human donor who received a liver transplant.

CDR3 DNA sequence: TGTGCCAGCAGCTTACCTCGGACAGGGGGAGGTCACGAGCAGTACTTC. It encodes CASSLPRTGGGHEQYF. The V gene is TRBV7-9, the J gene TRBJ2-7; TRBD1 matches at 10 bases. CDR1 and CDR2 (germline): SEHNR, FQNEAQ (reference sequence). The CDR3 spans 16 residues. J was trimmed by 5 bases and V by 2 bases; bases with no gene match: 9.

The genes are TRBV27 and TRBJ2-1; no definite D call. Germline assignment: CDR1 MNHEY and CDR2 SMNVEV (reference sequence). This CDR3 is 13 amino acids long. Trimming took 6 bases from V and 5 from J, leaving 11 bases between them. This CDR3 reads CASRPAINNEQFF. In DNA form, the CDR3 reads TGTGCCAGCAGACCGGCCATTAACAATGAGCAGTTCTTC.

The chain joins TRBV7-9 to TRBJ1-1; 9 bases match TRBD1. In germline, CDR1 is SEHNR, CDR2 FQNEAQ (reference sequence). J lost 7 bases, V lost 0 bases, and 3 bases had no gene match. The length of the CDR3 is 14 residues. The chain's CDR3 is CASSLAGQGDEAFF. The CDR3, as DNA: TGTGCCAGCAGCTTAGCGGGACAGGGAGATGAAGCTTTCTTT.

The rearrangement links TRBV5-5 to TRBJ2-7; no firm D call. Germline V gene lookup returns CDR1 SGHKS and CDR2 YYEKEE (reference sequence). The CDR3 consists of 14 residues. V lost 0 bases to trimming and J lost 0 bases, with 7 bases between them. CDR3 nucleotide sequence: TGTGCCAGCAGCTTGGGGGTTAGCTCCTACGAGCAGTACTTC. It translates to CASSLGVSSYEQYF. The full variable domain, rest sourced from reference TRBV5-5 and TRBJ2-7, is DAGVTQSPTHLIKTRGQQVTLRCSPISGHKSVSWYQQVLGQGPQFIFQYYEKEERGRGNFPDRFSARQFPNYSSELNVNALLLGDSALYLCASSLGVSSYEQYFGPGTRLTVT.

The chain uses TRBV7-9 and TRBJ2-1, with 11 bases that match TRBD2. After removal of 2 bases from V and 6 bases from J, the junction contained 3 bases not matched to a gene. Looked up from germline, CDR1 is SEHNR and CDR2 is FQNEAQ (reference sequence). The CDR3 covers 15 residues. The CDR3: CASSLLLAGVNEQFF. The CDR3 DNA follows: TGTGCCAGCAGCTTATTACTAGCGGGAGTCAATGAGCAGTTCTTC. Full variable domain (remainder filled in from reference TRBV7-9 and TRBJ2-1): DTGVSQNPRHKITKRGQNVTFRCDPISEHNRLYWYRQTLGQGPEFLTYFQNEAQLEKSRLLSDRFSAERPKGSFSTLEIQRTEQGDSAMYLCASSLLLAGVNEQFFGPGTRLTVL.

This chain connects TRBV7-9 to TRBJ2-1, with a weak D call TRBD2 (6 bases). The CDR3 extends over 14 amino acids. The V end lost 0 bases, the J end lost 3 bases, and 6 bases lay between the germline ends. Per germline, CDR1 SEHNR and CDR2 FQNEAQ (reference sequence). Here the CDR3 reads CASSLAGGYNEQFF. The CDR3 region has the DNA TGTGCCAGCAGCTTAGCGGGGGGCTACAATGAGCAGTTCTTC.

This rearrangement joins TRBV4-2 to TRBJ2-7, with 9 bases lining up with TRBD1. The CDR3 has 14 residues. With V trimmed by 1 base and J by 5 bases, 3 bases remained unmatched. The germline V gene has CDR1 LGHNA and CDR2 YNFKEQ. The CDR3 loop reads CASSQADRGNEQYF. In DNA form, the CDR3 reads TGTGCCAGCAGCCAAGCGGACAGGGGCAACGAGCAGTACTTC.

CDR3 sequence reads: CASSSSGQTSYEQYF. CDR3 in DNA: TGTGCCAGCAGTTCCTCGGGACAGACCTCCTACGAGCAGTACTTC. This chain links TRBV7-8 with TRBJ2-7; 7 bases are a match to TRBD1. Looked up from germline, CDR1 is SGHVS and CDR2 is FQNEAQ. The CDR3 is 15 amino acids. The J segment lost 0 bases and the V segment lost 6 bases, leaving 8 bases of the junction unmatched.

The chain uses TRBV4-1 and TRBJ1-6, with 7 nucleotides matching TRBD1. The CDR3 has 16 amino acids. Germline values: CDR1 MGHRA, CDR2 YSYEKL. V dropped 4 bases and J dropped 4; count of bases not matched to a gene: 7. The CDR3 protein is CASSPGTAYYNSPLHF. DNA for the CDR3: TGCGCCAGCAGCCCCGGGACAGCCTATTATAATTCACCCCTCCACTTT.

The chain couples TRBV28 to TRBJ2-3, with D perhaps matching TRBD2 (6 bases). V lost 3 bases to trimming and J lost 4 bases, with 11 bases between them. The CDR3 spans 14 residues. Germline-derived CDR1 and CDR2 are MDHEN and SYDVKM. The CDR3 DNA follows: TGTGCCAGCAGTTTGGGGAGGAGGGCAGATACGCAGTATTTT. This encodes CASSLGRRADTQYF.

The chain uses TRBV7-6 and TRBJ1-6; 12 nucleotides line up with TRBD1. Per germline, CDR1 SGHVS and CDR2 FNYEAQ. The J segment lost 10 bases and the V segment lost 5 bases, leaving 9 bases of the junction unmatched. This CDR3 spans 16 amino acids. The CDR3 nucleotides are TGTGCCAGCAGCCCCCTGAGCGGGACAGGGGGCTCACCCCTCCACTTT. Protein: CASSPLSGTGGSPLHF. Full variable domain (outside the CDR3, taken from reference TRBV7-6 and TRBJ1-6): GAGVSQSPRYKVTKRGQDVALRCDPISGHVSLYWYRQALGQGPEFLTYFNYEAQQDKSGLPNDRFSAERPEGSISTLTIQRTEQRDSAMYRCASSPLSGTGGSPLHFGNGTRLTVT.

The chain uses TRBV27 and TRBJ1-2; 8 bases are a match to TRBD1. Trimming cost V 5 bases and J 8 bases; bases outside gene matches: 7. CDR1 is MNHEY, CDR2 SMNVEV, per germline (reference sequence). The CDR3 is made up of 13 amino acids. The CDR3 protein is CASSLTGGFGYTF. The DNA of the CDR3 is TGTGCCAGCAGTCTAACAGGGGGTTTCGGCTACACCTTC.

The chain uses TRBV7-8 and TRBJ2-1, with a possible D match to TRBD2 (5 bases). The CDR3 loop spans 18 amino acids. Per germline, CDR1 SGHVS and CDR2 FQNEAQ. V dropped 5 bases and J dropped 5 bases, with 25 bases sitting between them. The CDR3 DNA follows: TGTGCCAGCAGCACTCCGGGGTCGGGGATCGAATACCACAATGAGCAGTTCTTC. Translating gives CASSTPGSGIEYHNEQFF.

This chain uses TRBV2 with TRBJ2-1, with a tentative D call TRBD1 (5 bases). Germline CDR1 is SNHLY and CDR2 is FYNNEI. The CDR3 extends over 14 amino acids. With 10 bases removed from V and 0 bases from J, the gap between germline ends came to 13 bases. The CDR3 nucleotides read TGTGCCACCTCATGGGGCAGCTCCTACAATGAGCAGTTCTTC. Its translation: CATSWGSSYNEQFF.

The chain has TRBV5-6 and TRBJ1-1; D possibly corresponds to TRBD1 (5 bases). CDR3 size: 14 residues. The V end lost 3 bases, the J end lost 1 base, and 10 bases lay between the germline ends. Germline V gene sequence: CDR1 SGHDT, CDR2 YYEEEE. The CDR3 DNA is TGTGCCAGCAGCTCGTCGGGACCGAACACTGAAGCTTTCTTT. Amino acids: CASSSSGPNTEAFF.

V and J are TRBV9 and TRBJ2-1; D is possibly TRBD1 (5 bases). Germline CDR1 SGDLS, CDR2 YYNGEE. The V and J ends lost 3 bases and 5 bases respectively, with 12 bases between them. This CDR3 is built from 14 residues. CDR3 bases: TGTGCCAGCAGCGGCAGGGAATCTCACAATGAGCAGTTCTTC. Amino acid sequence: CASSGRESHNEQFF.

This clone was recorded once. The chain joins TRBV7-2 to TRBJ2-3, with D possibly being TRBD1 or TRBD2 (5 bases each). From germline, CDR1 is SGHTA and CDR2 FQGNSA. The CDR3 totals 18 residues. The V end was cut by 4 bases, the J end by 5 bases, with 25 bases between. The CDR3, as DNA: TGTGCCAGCAGCTCTCCCGATGAGGGACCCAAAGTGATAGATACGCAGTATTTT. Amino acids: CASSSPDEGPKVIDTQYF.

The chain carries TRBV11-2 and TRBJ2-2; D possibly corresponds to TRBD2 (6 bases). Between the trimmed V and J ends, which lost 1 base and 3 bases, there was a span of 9 bases. The CDR3 covers 15 residues. Germline V gives CDR1 SGHAT, CDR2 FQNNGV. The DNA for the CDR3 is TGTGCCAGCAGCTTAGGGGACTTTGACACCGGGGAGCTGTTTTTT. It translates to CASSLGDFDTGELFF.

In this sample, this clone turned up a few times. The V call is TRBV5-1, the J call TRBJ2-1, with D perhaps TRBD1 (5 bases). Trimming removed 0 bases at V and 8 bases at J, with 6 bases between. CDR3 size: 12 residues. Germline V gives CDR1 SGHRS, CDR2 YFSETQ. For the CDR3, the DNA is TGCGCCAGCAGCTTGGTAGGGGATGAGCAGTTCTTC. This encodes CASSLVGDEQFF.

This clone was picked up a small number of times. The genes are TRBV5-6 and TRBJ1-1; D unclear. Trimming left V 0 bases short and J 5 bases short, with 11 bases between. This CDR3 has 14 amino acids. The germline V gene has CDR1 SGHDT and CDR2 YYEEEE. The CDR3 DNA is TGTGCCAGCAGCTTGGGGGGAGGGTTGACTGAAGCTTTCTTT. As protein: CASSLGGGLTEAFF. Combining the CDR3 with reference TRBV5-6 and TRBJ1-1 gives the whole variable domain DAGVTQSPTHLIKTRGQQVTLRCSPKSGHDTVSWYQQALGQGPQFIFQYYEEEERQRGNFPDRFSGHQFPNYSSELNVNALLLGDSALYLCASSLGGGLTEAFFGQGTRLTVV.

This clone is medium-sized. The V gene is TRBV2, the J gene TRBJ2-7; the D gene is possibly TRBD2 (5 bases). The germline V gene has CDR1 SNHLY and CDR2 FYNNEI. Trimming shortened V by 7 bases and J by 0 bases, and 19 bases separated the two germline ends. CDR3 length: 16 amino acids. The CDR3 protein is CASIPPLAGLSYEQYF. The CDR3 bases are TGTGCCAGCATTCCCCCTCTGGCGGGCCTCTCCTACGAGCAGTACTTC.

This clone was counted only a few times. The chain is built from TRBV7-9 and TRBJ1-6; 9 bases match TRBD1. The V gene's germline CDR1 is SEHNR and CDR2 FQNEAQ (reference sequence). V shed 2 bases, J shed 6 bases, and the junction held 5 bases outside the gene matches. There are 16 residues in the CDR3. The CDR3 is CASSLPGQGTNSPLHF. CDR3 coding DNA: TGTGCCAGCAGCTTACCTGGACAGGGGACTAATTCACCCCTCCACTTT. Filled out from reference TRBV7-9 and TRBJ1-6, the complete variable domain reads DTGVSQNPRHKITKRGQNVTFRCDPISEHNRLYWYRQTLGQGPEFLTYFQNEAQLEKSRLLSDRFSAERPKGSFSTLEIQRTEQGDSAMYLCASSLPGQGTNSPLHFGNGTRLTVT.

The chain links TRBV5-6 to TRBJ2-1; 7 bases are a match to TRBD1. Germline V lookup: CDR1 SGHDT, CDR2 YYEEEE. The length of the CDR3 is 15 residues. With V trimmed by 6 bases and J by 8 bases, 14 bases remained unmatched. The CDR3: CASIQRQGAGDEQFF. DNA for the CDR3: TGTGCCAGCATCCAGCGACAGGGCGCCGGAGATGAGCAGTTCTTC.

The chain uses TRBV7-8 and TRBJ1-1; D gene uncertain. The CDR3 has 13 residues. Germline V gene data show CDR1 as SGHVS and CDR2 as FQNEAQ. V was pared by 5 bases and J by 2 bases, with 9 bases between. CDR3: CASSHDGNTEAFF. Written as DNA, the CDR3 is TGTGCCAGCAGCCACGACGGAAACACTGAAGCTTTCTTT.

The genes are TRBV29-1 and TRBJ1-2, with unresolved D. CDR3 size: 12 residues. Germline values: CDR1 SQVTM, CDR2 ANQGSEA. Trimming removed 5 bases from V and 4 bases from J, with 11 bases in between. The CDR3 DNA follows: TGCAGCGTTCTAGGGAACTTCTATGGCTACACCTTC. Its translation: CSVLGNFYGYTF.

V and J are TRBV5-8 and TRBJ2-3; perhaps TRBD1 as D (6 bases). CDR1 is SGHTS, CDR2 YDEGEE, per germline. Trimming removed 7 bases at V and 0 bases at J, with 9 bases between. The CDR3 extends over 13 amino acids. The CDR3 DNA sequence: TGTGCCAGCCCTCAGGGGAGCACAGATACGCAGTATTTT. It yields the protein CASPQGSTDTQYF.

By share, this clone ranks as large. The chain is built from TRBV7-9 and TRBJ1-1; D call uncertain. The CDR3 is 12 amino acids. V lost 3 bases to trimming and J lost 6 bases, with 8 bases between them. Germline V gives CDR1 SEHNR, CDR2 FQNEAQ (reference sequence). CDR3 in DNA: TGTGCCAGCAGCTTCGGGGAGGCTGAAGCTTTCTTT. Amino acids: CASSFGEAEAFF.

V usage is TRBV9 and J usage is TRBJ2-3; 7 bases match TRBD1. CDR3 length equals 15 residues. CDR1 is SGDLS and CDR2 is YYNGEE in the germline V gene. Germline trimming cut 0 bases from V and 1 base from J; bases unmatched to any gene: 2. The CDR3 is CASSVEGQRTDTQYF. As DNA, the CDR3 is TGTGCCAGCAGCGTAGAGGGACAGCGCACAGATACGCAGTATTTT. The complete variable domain, with remaining parts taken from reference TRBV9 and TRBJ2-3, reads DSGVTQTPKHLITATGQRVTLRCSPRSGDLSVYWYQQSLDQGLQFLIQYYNGEERAKGNILERFSAQQFPDLHSELNLSSLELGDSALYFCASSVEGQRTDTQYFGPGTRLTVL.

A single count supports this clone. The chain employs TRBV5-4 and TRBJ2-3; D call uncertain. Germline lookup yields CDR1 SGHNT and CDR2 YYREEE (reference sequence). The CDR3 contains 12 residues. V was shortened by 3 bases and J by 3 bases, with 5 bases between the two germline ends. For the CDR3, the DNA is TGTGCCAGCAGCTCTTGGACAGATACGCAGTATTTT. Amino acids: CASSSWTDTQYF.

The chain employs TRBV7-6 and TRBJ1-6, with D tentatively TRBD1 (5 bases). The CDR3 has 16 amino acids. Germline V gene sequence: CDR1 SGHVS, CDR2 FNYEAQ. V shed 5 bases and J shed 10 bases, with 21 bases lying between them. In DNA, the CDR3 is TGTGCCAGCAGCCCCTCTCCCGCAGGGCGTCTATCACCCCTCCACTTT. Translated: CASSPSPAGRLSPLHF.